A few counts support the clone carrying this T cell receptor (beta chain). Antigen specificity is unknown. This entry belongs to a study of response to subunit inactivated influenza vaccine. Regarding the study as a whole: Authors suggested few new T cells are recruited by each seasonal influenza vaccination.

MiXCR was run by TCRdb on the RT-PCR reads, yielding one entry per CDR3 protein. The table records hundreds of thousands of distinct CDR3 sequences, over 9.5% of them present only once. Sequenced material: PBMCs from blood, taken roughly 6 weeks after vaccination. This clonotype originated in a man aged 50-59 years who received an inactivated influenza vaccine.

CDR3 loop: CASSLNGASDTQYF. The CDR3 bases are TGTGCCAGCAGCTTAAATGGAGCCTCCGATACGCAGTATTTT. The rearrangement uses TRBV11-1 and TRBJ2-3, with D hard to call. CDR1 is SGHAT and CDR2 is FQDESV in the germline V gene (reference sequence). This CDR3 has 14 amino acids. Trimming removed 2 bases from V and 6 bases from J, with 12 bases in between.